Listed below are T cell receptor beta chains from one sample, sequenced in a study of molecular identifiers for immune sequencing clone quantification. TCRdb reprocessed the PCR reads with MiXCR, giving one entry per CDR3 protein. The table has about 100,000 distinct CDR3 sequences, around a third seen once. The specimen was naive CD8+ T cells from blood, with Jurkat cell RNA spiked in. All receptors derive from a human donor in good health. Some libraries in this study had Jurkat cell RNA spiked in. The CDR3 runs from the conserved cysteine through the conserved F or W. The order of the fields is CDR3 protein, CDR3 DNA, V gene, clone size, J gene, D gene. A D gene is named only where the DNA matches it firmly. Clone size is not always given. Where it is, it says once, few, many or a class for expanded clones.

CDR3: CASSLSAGGLSGQYF
DNA: TGTGCCAGCAGCTTGTCAGCGGGAGGGCTTAGCGGGCAGTACTTC
V: TRBV6-5
size: -
J: TRBJ2-7
D: TRBD2

CDR3: CASSATSGSTYEQYF
DNA: TGTGCCAGCAGCGCCACTAGCGGGTCTACCTACGAGCAGTACTTC
V: TRBV11-2
size: once
J: TRBJ2-7
D: TRBD2

CDR3: CASSLVAAPLFGYTF
DNA: TGTGCCAGCAGCTTGGTGGCGGCTCCACTATTTGGCTACACCTTC
V: TRBV5-4
size: few
J: TRBJ1-2
D: -

CDR3: CASNPRTGANTKAFF
DNA: TGTGCCAGCAACCCTCGGACAGGGGCTAACACTAAAGCTTTCTTT
V: TRBV27
size: -
J: TRBJ1-1
D: TRBD1

CDR3: CASRRSGLNYEQYF
DNA: TGTGCCAGCCGACGATCGGGACTGAACTACGAGCAGTACTTC
V: TRBV28
size: many
J: TRBJ2-7
D: -

CDR3: CASRLGASSTDTQYF
DNA: TGTGCCAGCAGATTAGGGGCCTCGAGCACAGATACGCAGTATTTT
V: TRBV12-3/TRBV12-4
size: -
J: TRBJ2-3
D: -

CDR3: CARSIDSGGHLNEQFF
DNA: TGTGCCAGAAGTATAGATTCAGGGGGGCATCTCAATGAGCAGTTCTTC
V: TRBV19
size: -
J: TRBJ2-1
D: -

CDR3: CASSLDTDPWSGANVLTF
DNA: TGTGCCAGCAGCTTAGATACGGACCCCTGGTCTGGGGCCAACGTCCTGACTTTC
V: TRBV11-2
size: few
J: TRBJ2-6
D: -

CDR3: CASRLIRGEAFF
DNA: TGTGCCAGCAGACTCATACGGGGAGAAGCTTTCTTT
V: TRBV6-2/TRBV6-3
size: -
J: TRBJ1-1
D: -

CDR3: CASNQHLRDFSGNTIYF
DNA: TGTGCCAGCAACCAACACCTAAGGGATTTCTCTGGAAACACCATATATTTT
V: TRBV7-9
size: -
J: TRBJ1-3
D: -

CDR3: CASSHPTGKQETQYF
DNA: TGTGCCAGCAGTCATCCAACGGGGAAGCAAGAGACCCAGTACTTC
V: TRBV12-3/TRBV12-4
size: few
J: TRBJ2-5
D: -

CDR3: CASSLVTNRNEKLFF
DNA: TGTGCCAGCAGCTTAGTAACGAACAGGAATGAAAAACTGTTTTTT
V: TRBV7-9
size: -
J: TRBJ1-4
D: -

CDR3: CATSLRDLLNEQYF
DNA: TGTGCCACCAGCCTAAGGGACTTGCTTAACGAGCAGTACTTC
V: TRBV15
size: -
J: TRBJ2-7
D: -

CDR3: CASTSDRAEETQYF
DNA: TGTGCCAGCACCTCAGACAGGGCGGAGGAGACCCAGTACTTC
V: TRBV7-9
size: many
J: TRBJ2-5
D: TRBD1

CDR3: CSVEVSSGSNEQYF
DNA: TGCAGCGTGGAGGTTTCTAGCGGGAGTAACGAGCAGTACTTC
V: TRBV29-1
size: many
J: TRBJ2-7
D: TRBD2

CDR3: CSARETHRREKLFF
DNA: TGCAGTGCTAGGGAAACTCATCGGAGGGAAAAACTGTTTTTT
V: TRBV20-1
size: -
J: TRBJ1-4
D: -

CDR3: CASSKISRSPSQETQFF
DNA: TGTGCCAGCAGCAAAATAAGCCGATCCCCCTCCCAAGAGACCCAGTTCTTC
V: TRBV21-1
size: -
J: TRBJ2-1
D: -

CDR3: CASSLIGRAGTGELFF
DNA: TGTGCCAGCAGTTTAATTGGGAGGGCCGGAACCGGGGAGCTGTTTTTT
V: TRBV27
size: -
J: TRBJ2-2
D: TRBD2

CDR3: CASSLERDNEKLFF
DNA: TGTGCCAGCAGCTTGGAACGGGATAATGAAAAACTGTTTTTT
V: TRBV5-4
size: few
J: TRBJ1-4
D: -

CDR3: CASSLGILTYNEQFF
DNA: TGTGCCAGCAGCTTAGGGATACTTACCTACAATGAGCAGTTCTTC
V: TRBV7-9
size: -
J: TRBJ2-1
D: -

CDR3: CASSYWAGSSYEQFF
DNA: TGTGCCAGCAGTTACTGGGCGGGATCATCTTATGAGCAGTTCTTC
V: TRBV6-2/TRBV6-3
size: -
J: TRBJ2-1
D: -

CDR3: CASSYSGLVGDTQYF
DNA: TGTGCCAGCAGTTACTCGGGGCTAGTAGGAGATACGCAGTATTTT
V: TRBV6-5
size: many
J: TRBJ2-3
D: -

CDR3: CASSASGAYNEQFF
DNA: TGTGCCAGCAGCGCTAGCGGGGCCTACAATGAGCAGTTCTTC
V: TRBV9
size: few
J: TRBJ2-1
D: TRBD2

CDR3: CASSSGQTGLTDTQYF
DNA: TGTGCCAGCAGTTCCGGACAGACTGGACTCACAGATACGCAGTATTTT
V: TRBV12-3/TRBV12-4
size: -
J: TRBJ2-3
D: -

CDR3: CASSYAGQNYEQYF
DNA: TGTGCCAGCAGCTACGCGGGACAGAATTACGAGCAGTACTTC
V: TRBV12-3/TRBV12-4
size: few
J: TRBJ2-7
D: -

CDR3: CASTDRGSDEQFF
DNA: TGTGCCAGCACCGACAGGGGTAGCGATGAGCAGTTCTTC
V: TRBV6-2/TRBV6-3
size: -
J: TRBJ2-1
D: TRBD1

CDR3: CASSLPSQGAMIYYEQYF
DNA: TGTGCCAGCAGCCTCCCGAGTCAAGGGGCCATGATCTACTACGAGCAGTACTTC
V: TRBV28
size: -
J: TRBJ2-7
D: -

CDR3: CASSRGIDQPQHF
DNA: TGTGCCAGCAGCAGGGGGATCGATCAGCCCCAACATTTT
V: TRBV6-4
size: -
J: TRBJ1-5
D: TRBD1

CDR3: CASSEEDRAPYEQYF
DNA: TGTGCCAGCAGCGAGGAAGACAGGGCCCCCTACGAGCAGTACTTC
V: TRBV6-2/TRBV6-3
size: -
J: TRBJ2-7
D: TRBD1

CDR3: CASRGRVTGELFF
DNA: TGTGCCAGCAGGGGGCGGGTCACCGGGGAGCTGTTTTTT
V: TRBV9
size: few
J: TRBJ2-2
D: -

CDR3: CASSVNAGTGSTEAFF
DNA: TGTGCCAGCAGCGTAAACGCCGGGACAGGGTCAACTGAAGCTTTCTTT
V: TRBV9
size: -
J: TRBJ1-1
D: TRBD1

CDR3: CASSLVSTQGADTQYF
DNA: TGTGCCAGCAGCTTAGTCAGTACTCAGGGGGCAGATACGCAGTATTTT
V: TRBV7-6
size: many
J: TRBJ2-3
D: TRBD1

CDR3: CASSWDRGSYEQYF
DNA: TGTGCCAGCAGCTGGGACAGAGGATCCTACGAGCAGTACTTC
V: TRBV5-4
size: many
J: TRBJ2-7
D: TRBD1

CDR3: CASSERDGTSGRAKNIQYF
DNA: TGTGCCAGCAGCGAACGGGACGGGACTAGCGGGAGAGCCAAAAACATTCAGTACTTC
V: TRBV9
size: few
J: TRBJ2-4
D: TRBD2

CDR3: CASSLIRETQYF
DNA: TGTGCCAGCAGCTTAATACGGGAGACCCAGTACTTC
V: TRBV11-2
size: -
J: TRBJ2-5
D: -

CDR3: CASSFREASGTQYF
DNA: TGTGCCAGCAGTTTTAGGGAGGCGTCCGGGACCCAGTACTTC
V: TRBV28
size: -
J: TRBJ2-5
D: -

CDR3: CASSPSGGTYEQYF
DNA: TGTGCCAGCAGCCCCTCCGGGGGAACCTACGAGCAGTACTTC
V: TRBV11-2
size: few
J: TRBJ2-7
D: -

CDR3: CASSSRTSGRMTNNEQFF
DNA: TGTGCCAGCAGCTCGCGGACTAGCGGGAGGATGACGAACAATGAGCAGTTCTTC
V: TRBV11-2
size: -
J: TRBJ2-1
D: TRBD2

CDR3: CASSLEGTSGSADTQYF
DNA: TGCGCCAGCAGCTTGGAAGGGACTAGCGGGAGTGCAGATACGCAGTATTTT
V: TRBV5-1
size: many
J: TRBJ2-3
D: TRBD2

CDR3: CASSQEGTREQFF
DNA: TGTGCCAGCAGCCAAGAAGGGACTAGGGAGCAGTTCTTC
V: TRBV3-1
size: -
J: TRBJ2-1
D: TRBD2

CDR3: CASRYSTGWLNQPQHF
DNA: TGTGCCAGCAGATACTCGACAGGGTGGCTCAATCAGCCACAGCATTTT
V: TRBV6-2/TRBV6-3
size: -
J: TRBJ1-5
D: TRBD1

CDR3: CASTDTQGEKLFF
DNA: TGTGCCAGCACCGACACGCAGGGAGAAAAACTGTTTTTT
V: TRBV6-2/TRBV6-3
size: -
J: TRBJ1-4
D: -

CDR3: CASSVGWVRQETQYF
DNA: TGTGCCAGCAGCGTAGGATGGGTTCGGCAAGAGACCCAGTACTTC
V: TRBV9
size: few
J: TRBJ2-5
D: -

CDR3: CASSDSENSYEQYF
DNA: TGTGCCAGCAGTGATAGCGAGAACTCCTACGAGCAGTACTTC
V: TRBV13
size: -
J: TRBJ2-7
D: -

CDR3: CASSLGTSGTSGRRRSTQYF
DNA: TGTGCCAGCAGCTTAGGGACCTCAGGGACTAGCGGGAGGCGGCGGAGTACGCAGTATTTT
V: TRBV11-3
size: few
J: TRBJ2-3
D: TRBD2

CDR3: CSARDRPTYEQYF
DNA: TGCAGTGCTAGAGATCGGCCGACCTACGAGCAGTACTTC
V: TRBV20-1
size: once
J: TRBJ2-7
D: -

CDR3: CAGQGSTDTQYF
DNA: TGTGCCGGCCAGGGGAGCACAGATACGCAGTATTTT
V: TRBV12-3/TRBV12-4
size: many
J: TRBJ2-3
D: -

CDR3: CASSDSDGILDTQYF
DNA: TGTGCCAGCAGTGACTCTGACGGCATACTGGATACGCAGTATTTT
V: TRBV6-4
size: few
J: TRBJ2-3
D: -

CDR3: CASSQETGLWTNEKLFF
DNA: TGCGCCAGCAGCCAAGAAACTGGGTTATGGACTAATGAAAAACTGTTTTTT
V: TRBV4-1
size: -
J: TRBJ1-4
D: -

CDR3: CASSLRAGGDTGELFF
DNA: TGTGCCAGCAGCTTAAGAGCGGGAGGTGACACCGGGGAGCTGTTTTTT
V: TRBV13
size: -
J: TRBJ2-2
D: TRBD2

CDR3: CASRTEANTEAFF
DNA: TGTGCCAGTAGAACCGAGGCGAACACTGAAGCTTTCTTT
V: TRBV7-8
size: many
J: TRBJ1-1
D: -

CDR3: CASSWGPGQPDEQYF
DNA: TGTGCCAGCAGCTGGGGGCCGGGACAGCCGGACGAGCAGTACTTC
V: TRBV5-6
size: -
J: TRBJ2-7
D: TRBD1

CDR3: CASSLQETGELFF
DNA: TGTGCCAGCAGTTTGCAGGAGACCGGGGAGCTGTTTTTT
V: TRBV27
size: few
J: TRBJ2-2
D: -